A single sample gave rise to the 7 T cell receptor beta chains below, sequenced in a study of technical replicates of blood from a handful of donors (dated by TCRdb to 2016 to 2017). The method behind the library was the immunoSEQ multiplex PCR assay. TCRdb took this table from immuneACCESS and kept in-frame rearrangements with V and J called. Such tables lack part of the clones; where checked against another copy, unresolved V genes explain under half of the gap, and the rest is unexplained. The sample records approximately 12,000 clones, around three quarters of which are singletons. The ten largest clones add up to about 15% of the sample. The sample consisted of PBMCs. These receptors were collected from a human donor in good health.

This clone came up once. CDR3 in DNA: TGTGCCGCGTCGAATGGACAGGGAGATCAGCCCCAGCATTTT. Translating it yields CAASNGQGDQPQHF. This chain links TRBV10-3 with TRBJ1-5; the match to TRBD1 covers 8 bases. The CDR3 has 14 amino acids. CDR1 and CDR2 (germline): ENHRY, SYGVKD. V was pared by 11 bases and J by 5 bases, with 11 bases of the junction left unmatched.

The chain recombines TRBV5-8 with TRBJ2-3, with TRBD1 matching 8 bases. Germline V lookup: CDR1 SGHTS, CDR2 YDEGEE. The CDR3 length is 16 residues. J was trimmed by 0 bases and V by 0 bases; bases with no gene match: 3. The DNA of the CDR3 is TGTGCCAGCAGCTTGGGGGGACAGGCTAGCACAGATACGCAGTATTTT. Amino acid sequence: CASSLGGQASTDTQYF.

V is TRBV5-1 and J is TRBJ2-1, with TRBD2 identical over 8 bases. The V gene's germline CDR1 is SGHRS and CDR2 YFSETQ. The V gene end was trimmed by 2 bases and the J gene end by 2 bases; junction bases not matched to a gene: 3. CDR3 length: 15 residues. The CDR3 bases are TGCGCCAGCAGCTTACTAGCGGCCACCTACAATGAGCAGTTCTTC. It codes for CASSLLAATYNEQFF.

This clone was seen a handful of times. The rearrangement uses TRBV4-1 and TRBJ1-1, with 8 nucleotides matching TRBD1. Unmatched junction bases numbered 5, after V lost 7 bases and J lost 4 bases. The CDR3 sequence is 13 residues long. The germline V gene has CDR1 MGHRA and CDR2 YSYEKL. CDR3 sequence reads: CASKQGGGTEAFF. The CDR3 DNA is TGCGCCAGCAAACAGGGGGGGGGCACTGAAGCTTTCTTT.

The rearrangement uses TRBV2 and TRBJ1-5, with D possibly TRBD1 on 5 matching bases. The CDR3 contains 13 residues. The germline CDR1 and CDR2 sequences are SNHLY and FYNNEI. V was pared by 3 bases and J by 5 bases, with 8 bases between. CDR3 region: CASSEQGYQPQHF. Here the CDR3 DNA reads TGTGCCAGCAGTGAGCAGGGTTATCAGCCCCAGCATTTT.

The chain recombines TRBV9 with TRBJ1-2; a weak D match, TRBD1 (6 bases). Germline assignment: CDR1 SGDLS and CDR2 YYNGEE. The CDR3 runs 14 residues. The germline V and J ends were trimmed by 4 bases and 2 bases, with 12 bases remaining between them. CDR3 DNA sequence: TGTGCCAGCAGCTACGATGACAGGAACTATGGCTACACCTTC. Residues: CASSYDDRNYGYTF.

CDR3 sequence: CASSESLAVPYNEQFF. CDR3 nucleotides: TGCGCCAGCAGTGAAAGTCTAGCGGTACCCTACAATGAGCAGTTCTTC. This rearrangement joins TRBV10-1 to TRBJ2-1, with 7 bases matching TRBD2. From germline, CDR1 is WNHNN and CDR2 SYGVQD (reference sequence). The J segment lost 2 bases and the V segment lost 3 bases, leaving 7 bases of the junction unmatched. The CDR3 contains 16 residues.